This T cell receptor (beta chain) was obtained from a study of shared clonotypes between healthy human individuals. TCRdb keeps only in-frame clones here, not all; method: immunoSEQ multiplex PCR. Found here are roughly 660,000 clones, less than 95% of them singletons; the top ten hold about 33%. This CDR3 is 14 amino acids long. The germline V gene has CDR1 LNHDA and CDR2 SQIVND (reference sequence). V shed 7 bases, J shed 0 bases, and the junction held 4 bases outside the gene matches. The TCR comes from a young man in good health. Some clones in this sample may be carry-over from other donors' samples. The sequenced sample was memory CD8+ T cells from PBMCs. Described subset: CD45RO+ cells pooled with CCR7-negative TemRA cells. The V call is TRBV19, the J call TRBJ2-7, with 9 positions matching TRBD1. The CDR3 DNA sequence: TGTGCCAGTAAAAGGGACAGGGACTCCTACGAGCAGTACTTC. The encoded protein is CASKRDRDSYEQYF.